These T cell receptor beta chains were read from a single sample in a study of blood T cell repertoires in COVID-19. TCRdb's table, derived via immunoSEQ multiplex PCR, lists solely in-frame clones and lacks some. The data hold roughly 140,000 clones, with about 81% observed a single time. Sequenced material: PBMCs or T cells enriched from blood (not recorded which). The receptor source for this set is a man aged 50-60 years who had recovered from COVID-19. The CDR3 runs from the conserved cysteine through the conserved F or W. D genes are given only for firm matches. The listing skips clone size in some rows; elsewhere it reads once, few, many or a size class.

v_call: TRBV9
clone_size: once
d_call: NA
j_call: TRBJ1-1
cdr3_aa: CASSVAGGGGTEAFF
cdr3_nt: TGTGCCAGCAGCGTAGCGGGGGGCGGGGGCACTGAAGCTTTCTTT

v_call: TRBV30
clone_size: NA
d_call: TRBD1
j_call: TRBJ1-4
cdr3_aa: CAWSIQTGEKLFF
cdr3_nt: TGTGCCTGGAGTATACAGACAGGGGAAAAACTGTTTTTT

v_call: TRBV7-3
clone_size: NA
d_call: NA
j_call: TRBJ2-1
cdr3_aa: CASSLTSSVGNEQFF
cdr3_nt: TGTGCCAGCAGCTTAACTAGTTCGGTTGGCAATGAGCAGTTCTTC

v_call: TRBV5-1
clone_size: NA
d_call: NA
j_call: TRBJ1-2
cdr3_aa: CASSLDSYGYTF
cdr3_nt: TGCGCCAGCAGCTTGGACAGCTATGGCTACACCTTC

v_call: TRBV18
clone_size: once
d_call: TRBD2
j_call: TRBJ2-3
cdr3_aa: CASSPDAGGLGTQYF
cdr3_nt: TGTGCCAGCTCACCAGATGCGGGGGGGCTCGGTACGCAGTATTTT

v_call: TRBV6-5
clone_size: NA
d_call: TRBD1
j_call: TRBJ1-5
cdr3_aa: CASSSPTGPRPQPQHF
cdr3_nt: TGTGCCAGCAGTTCCCCGACAGGGCCCAGGCCCCAGCCCCAGCATTTT

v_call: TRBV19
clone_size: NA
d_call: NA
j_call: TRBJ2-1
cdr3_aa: CAVRPSSYNEQFF
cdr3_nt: TGTGCGGTCAGGCCGAGCTCCTACAATGAGCAGTTCTTC

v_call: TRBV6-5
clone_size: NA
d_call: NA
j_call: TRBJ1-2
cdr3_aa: CASTMDGLGGYTF
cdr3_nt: TGTGCCAGCACCATGGATGGGCTGGGTGGCTACACCTTC

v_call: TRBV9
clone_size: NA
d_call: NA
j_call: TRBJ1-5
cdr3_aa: CASSVGAINQPQHF
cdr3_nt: TGTGCCAGCAGCGTAGGGGCGATCAATCAGCCCCAGCATTTT

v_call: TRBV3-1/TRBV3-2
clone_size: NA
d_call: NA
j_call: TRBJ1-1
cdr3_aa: CASSLHQGGNTEAFF
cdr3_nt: TGTGCCAGCAGCCTACATCAGGGAGGCAACACTGAAGCTTTCTTT

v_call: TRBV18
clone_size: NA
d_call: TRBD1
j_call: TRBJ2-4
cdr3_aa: CASSPSGQGTKNIQYF
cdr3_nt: TGTGCCAGCTCACCATCGGGACAGGGAACCAAAAACATTCAGTACTTC

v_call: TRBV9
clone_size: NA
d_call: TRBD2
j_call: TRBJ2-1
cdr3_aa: CASSVAGGGYNEQFF
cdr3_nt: TGTGCCAGCAGCGTAGCTGGGGGGGGCTACAATGAGCAGTTCTTC

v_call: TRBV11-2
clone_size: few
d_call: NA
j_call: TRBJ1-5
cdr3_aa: CASSLDRIQGGGNQPQHF
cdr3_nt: TGTGCCAGCAGCTTAGATCGGATACAGGGAGGGGGCAATCAGCCCCAGCATTTT

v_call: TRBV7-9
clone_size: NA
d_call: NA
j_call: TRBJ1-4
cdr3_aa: CASSRITGPGEKLFF
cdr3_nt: TGTGCCAGCAGCCGAATCACCGGGCCGGGGGAAAAACTGTTTTTT

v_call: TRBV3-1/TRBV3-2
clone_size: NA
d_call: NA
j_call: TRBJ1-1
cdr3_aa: CASSRDRTNTEAFF
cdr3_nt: TGTGCCAGCAGCCGTGACAGGACGAACACTGAAGCTTTCTTT

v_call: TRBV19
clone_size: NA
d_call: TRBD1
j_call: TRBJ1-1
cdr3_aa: CASSTLGTGGAFF
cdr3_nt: TGTGCCAGTAGTACCCTCGGGACAGGTGGTGCTTTCTTT

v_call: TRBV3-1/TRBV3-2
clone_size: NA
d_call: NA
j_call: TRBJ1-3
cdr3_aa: CASSQETGPGNTIYF
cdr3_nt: TGTGCCAGCAGCCAAGAGACAGGCCCTGGAAACACCATATATTTT

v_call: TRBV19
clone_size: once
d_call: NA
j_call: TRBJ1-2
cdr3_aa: CASSFQRVGYTF
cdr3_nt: TGTGCCAGTAGTTTTCAGAGGGTTGGCTACACCTTC

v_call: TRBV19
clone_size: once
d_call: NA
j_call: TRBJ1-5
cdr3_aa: CASSIGRYNQPQHF
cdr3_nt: TGTGCCAGTAGTATAGGTAGATACAATCAGCCCCAGCATTTT

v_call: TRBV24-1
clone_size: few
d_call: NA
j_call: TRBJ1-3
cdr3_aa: CATMAFGNTIYF
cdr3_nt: TGTGCCACCATGGCTTTCGGAAACACCATATATTTT

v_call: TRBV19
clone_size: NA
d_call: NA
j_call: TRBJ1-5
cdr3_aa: CASSPQTGTLNQPQHF
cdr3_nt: TGTGCCAGTAGTCCGCAAACCGGGACACTTAATCAGCCCCAGCATTTT

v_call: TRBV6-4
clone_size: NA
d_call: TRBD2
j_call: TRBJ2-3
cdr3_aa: CASSGATSGGTDTQYF
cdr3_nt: TGTGCCAGCAGTGGAGCGACTAGCGGGGGGACAGATACGCAGTATTTT

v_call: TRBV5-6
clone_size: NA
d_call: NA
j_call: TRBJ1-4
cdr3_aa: CASSLSGVDEEKLFF
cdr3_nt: TGTGCCAGCAGCTTGTCAGGGGTTGACGAGGAAAAACTGTTTTTT

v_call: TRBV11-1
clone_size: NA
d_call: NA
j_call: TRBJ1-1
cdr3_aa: CASSSRSGEKAFF
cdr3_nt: TGTGCCAGCAGCTCCCGGTCGGGGGAGAAAGCTTTCTTT

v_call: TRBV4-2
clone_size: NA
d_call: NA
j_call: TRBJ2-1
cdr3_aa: CASSQDSSTYNEQFF
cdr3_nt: TGTGCCAGCAGCCAAGACTCCAGTACCTACAATGAGCAGTTCTTC

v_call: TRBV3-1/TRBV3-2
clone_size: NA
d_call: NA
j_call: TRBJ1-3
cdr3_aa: CASSPNPGTPGNTIYF
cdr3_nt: TGTGCCAGCAGCCCAAATCCCGGGACTCCCGGAAACACCATATATTTT

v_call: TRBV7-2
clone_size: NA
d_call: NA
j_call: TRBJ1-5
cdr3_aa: CASSLESRGGNQPQHF
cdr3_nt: TGTGCCAGCAGCTTAGAGAGCCGGGGGGGCAATCAGCCCCAGCATTTT

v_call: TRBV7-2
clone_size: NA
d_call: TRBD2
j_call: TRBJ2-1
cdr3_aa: CASRPGTSGGLSSYNEQFF
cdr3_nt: TGTGCCAGCAGGCCTGGGACTAGCGGGGGACTGAGCTCCTACAATGAGCAGTTCTTC

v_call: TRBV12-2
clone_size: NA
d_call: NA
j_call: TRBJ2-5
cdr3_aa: CASRFALGLAGPRIGQETQYF
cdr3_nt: TGTGCAAGTCGCTTTGCCTTGGGACTAGCGGGACCTCGTATAGGCCAAGAGACCCAGTACTTC